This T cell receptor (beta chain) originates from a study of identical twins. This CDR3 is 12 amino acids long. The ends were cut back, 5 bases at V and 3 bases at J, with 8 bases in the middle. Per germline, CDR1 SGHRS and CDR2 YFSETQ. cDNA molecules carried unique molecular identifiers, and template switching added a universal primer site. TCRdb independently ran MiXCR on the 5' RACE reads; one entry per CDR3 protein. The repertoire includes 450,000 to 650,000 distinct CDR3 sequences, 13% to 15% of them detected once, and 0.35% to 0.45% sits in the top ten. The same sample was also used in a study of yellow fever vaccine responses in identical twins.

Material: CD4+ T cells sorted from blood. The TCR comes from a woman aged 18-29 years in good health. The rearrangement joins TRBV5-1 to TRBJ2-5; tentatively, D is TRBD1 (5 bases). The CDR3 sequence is CASRDTEETQYF. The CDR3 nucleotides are TGCGCCAGCAGGGACACTGAAGAGACCCAGTACTTC.